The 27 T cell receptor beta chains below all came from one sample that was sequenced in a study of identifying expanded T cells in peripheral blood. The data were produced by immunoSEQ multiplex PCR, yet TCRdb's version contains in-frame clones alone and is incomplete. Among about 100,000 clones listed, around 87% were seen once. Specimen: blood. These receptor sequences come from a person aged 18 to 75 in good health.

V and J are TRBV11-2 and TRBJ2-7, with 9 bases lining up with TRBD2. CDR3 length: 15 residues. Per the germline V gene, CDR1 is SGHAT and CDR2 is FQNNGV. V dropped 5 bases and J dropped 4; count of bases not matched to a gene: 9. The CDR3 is CASSPRGGGGYEQYF. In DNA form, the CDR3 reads TGTGCCAGCAGCCCGCGGGGGGGAGGTGGGTACGAGCAGTACTTC.

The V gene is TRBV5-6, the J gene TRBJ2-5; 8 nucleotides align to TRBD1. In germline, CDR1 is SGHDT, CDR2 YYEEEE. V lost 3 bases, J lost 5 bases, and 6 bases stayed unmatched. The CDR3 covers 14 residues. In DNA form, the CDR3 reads TGTGCCAGCAGCTGGCAGGGGGCTGGTGAGACCCAGTACTTC. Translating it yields CASSWQGAGETQYF.

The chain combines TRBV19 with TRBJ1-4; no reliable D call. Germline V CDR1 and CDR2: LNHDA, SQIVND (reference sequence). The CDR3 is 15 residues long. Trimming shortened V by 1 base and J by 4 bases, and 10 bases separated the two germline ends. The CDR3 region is CASSIVGALNEKLFF. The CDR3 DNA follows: TGTGCCAGTAGTATAGTGGGAGCGCTTAATGAAAAACTGTTTTTT. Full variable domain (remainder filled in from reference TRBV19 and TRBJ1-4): DGGITQSPKYLFRKEGQNVTLSCEQNLNHDAMYWYRQDPGQGLRLIYYSQIVNDFQKGDIAEGYSVSREKKESFPLTVTSAQKNPTAFYLCASSIVGALNEKLFFGSGTQLSVL.

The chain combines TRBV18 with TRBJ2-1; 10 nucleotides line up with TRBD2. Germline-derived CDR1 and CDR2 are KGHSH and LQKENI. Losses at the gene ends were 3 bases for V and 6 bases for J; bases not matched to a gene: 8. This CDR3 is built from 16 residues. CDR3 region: CASSPPKRGGFNEQFF. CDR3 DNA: TGTGCCAGCTCACCTCCCAAGCGGGGGGGCTTCAATGAGCAGTTCTTC.

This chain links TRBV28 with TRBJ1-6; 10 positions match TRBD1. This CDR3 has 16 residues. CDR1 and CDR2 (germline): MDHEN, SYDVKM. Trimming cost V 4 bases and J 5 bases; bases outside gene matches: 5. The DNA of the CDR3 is TGTGCCAGCAGTTCCCCGGACAGGGGGAATAATTCACCCCTCCACTTT. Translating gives CASSSPDRGNNSPLHF.

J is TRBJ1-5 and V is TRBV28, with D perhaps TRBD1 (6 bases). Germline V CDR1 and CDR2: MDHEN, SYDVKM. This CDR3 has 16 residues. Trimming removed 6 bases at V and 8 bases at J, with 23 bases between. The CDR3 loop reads CASRSWSRGGGEPQHF. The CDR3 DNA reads TGTGCCAGCAGGTCATGGAGCAGGGGAGGAGGTGAGCCCCAGCATTTT.

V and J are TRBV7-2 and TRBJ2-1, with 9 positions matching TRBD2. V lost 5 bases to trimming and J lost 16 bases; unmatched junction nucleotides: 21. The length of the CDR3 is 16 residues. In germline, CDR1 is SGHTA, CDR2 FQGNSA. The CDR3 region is CASSPSVKRGVERGFF. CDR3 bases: TGTGCCAGCAGCCCCAGCGTTAAGCGGGGGGTCGAGAGAGGCTTCTTC.

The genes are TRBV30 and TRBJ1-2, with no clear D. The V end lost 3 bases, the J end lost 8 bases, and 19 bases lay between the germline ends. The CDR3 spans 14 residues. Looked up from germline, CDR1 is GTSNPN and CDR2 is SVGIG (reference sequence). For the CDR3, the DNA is TGTGCCTGGAGCCCTTCGTATGTCGTAGGGGGCTACACCTTC. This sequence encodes CAWSPSYVVGGYTF. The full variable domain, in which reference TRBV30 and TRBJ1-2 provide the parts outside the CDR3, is SQTIHQWPATLVQPVGSPLSLECTVEGTSNPNLYWYRQAAGRGLQLLFYSVGIGQISSEVPQNLSASRPQDRQFILSSKKLLLSDSGFYLCAWSPSYVVGGYTFGSGTRLTVV.

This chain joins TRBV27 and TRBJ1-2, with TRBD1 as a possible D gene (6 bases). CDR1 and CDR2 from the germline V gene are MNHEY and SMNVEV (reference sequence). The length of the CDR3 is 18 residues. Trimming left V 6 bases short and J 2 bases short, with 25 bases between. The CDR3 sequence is CASRPRQATTPINYGYTF. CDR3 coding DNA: TGTGCCAGCAGACCTCGACAGGCCACTACCCCGATAAACTATGGCTACACCTTC.

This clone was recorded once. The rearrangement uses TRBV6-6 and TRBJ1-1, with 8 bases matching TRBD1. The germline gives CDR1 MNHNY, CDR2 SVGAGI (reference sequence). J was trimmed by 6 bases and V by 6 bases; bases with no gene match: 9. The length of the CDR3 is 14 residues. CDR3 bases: TGTGCCAGCAGGTCGGACAGGGATGTTGCTGAAGCTTTCTTT. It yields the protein CASRSDRDVAEAFF.

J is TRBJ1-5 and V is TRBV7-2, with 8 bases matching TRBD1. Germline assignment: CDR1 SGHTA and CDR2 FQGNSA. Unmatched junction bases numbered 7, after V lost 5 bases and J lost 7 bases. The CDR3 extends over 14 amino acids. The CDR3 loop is CASSPDRGSQPQHF. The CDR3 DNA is TGTGCCAGCAGCCCCGACAGGGGATCGCAGCCCCAGCATTTT. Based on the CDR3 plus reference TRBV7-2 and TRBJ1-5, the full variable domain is GAGVSQSPSNKVTEKGKDVELRCDPISGHTALYWYRQSLGQGLEFLIYFQGNSAPDKSGLPSDRFSAERTGGSVSTLTIQRTQQEDSAVYLCASSPDRGSQPQHFGDGTRLSIL.

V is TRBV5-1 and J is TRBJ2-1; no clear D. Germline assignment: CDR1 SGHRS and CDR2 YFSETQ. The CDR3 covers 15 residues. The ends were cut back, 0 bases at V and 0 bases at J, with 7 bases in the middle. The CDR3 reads CASSLDGSSYNEQFF. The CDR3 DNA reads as TGCGCCAGCAGCTTGGATGGTAGCTCCTACAATGAGCAGTTCTTC.

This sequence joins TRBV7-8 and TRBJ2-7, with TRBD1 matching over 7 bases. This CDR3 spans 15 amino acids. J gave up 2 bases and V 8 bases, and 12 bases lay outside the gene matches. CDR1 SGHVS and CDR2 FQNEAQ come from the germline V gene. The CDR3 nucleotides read TGTGCCAGCCGCATGGACAGGAAGGAGACCTACGAGCAGTACTTC. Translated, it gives CASRMDRKETYEQYF.

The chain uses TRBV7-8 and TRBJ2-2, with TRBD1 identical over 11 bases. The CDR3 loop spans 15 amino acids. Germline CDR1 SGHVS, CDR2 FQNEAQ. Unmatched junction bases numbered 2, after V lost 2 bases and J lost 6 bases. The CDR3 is CASSLRGQGAGELFF. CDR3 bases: TGTGCCAGCAGCTTACGGGGACAGGGGGCCGGGGAGCTGTTTTTT. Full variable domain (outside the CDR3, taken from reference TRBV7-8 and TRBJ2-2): GAGVSQSPRYKVAKRGQDVALRCDPISGHVSLFWYQQALGQGPEFLTYFQNEAQLDKSGLPSDRFFAERPEGSVSTLKIQRTQQEDSAVYLCASSLRGQGAGELFFGEGSRLTVL.

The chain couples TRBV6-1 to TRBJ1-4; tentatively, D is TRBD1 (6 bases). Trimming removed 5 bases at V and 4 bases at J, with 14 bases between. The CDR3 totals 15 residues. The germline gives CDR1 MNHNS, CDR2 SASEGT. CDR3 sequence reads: CASSPNRAGNEKLFF. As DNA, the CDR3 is TGTGCCAGCAGTCCCAACAGGGCTGGTAATGAAAAACTGTTTTTT.

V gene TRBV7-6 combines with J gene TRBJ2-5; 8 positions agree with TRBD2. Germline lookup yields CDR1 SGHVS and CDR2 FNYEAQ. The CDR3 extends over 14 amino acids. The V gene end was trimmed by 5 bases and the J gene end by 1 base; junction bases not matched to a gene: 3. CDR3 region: CASSLTSGQETQYF. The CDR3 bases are TGTGCCAGCAGCCTAACTAGCGGCCAAGAGACCCAGTACTTC.

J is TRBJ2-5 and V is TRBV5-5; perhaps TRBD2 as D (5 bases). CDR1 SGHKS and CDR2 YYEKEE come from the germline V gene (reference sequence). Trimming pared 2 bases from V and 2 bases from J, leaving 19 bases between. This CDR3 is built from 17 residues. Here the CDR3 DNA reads TGTGCCAGCAGCTTTCCCCTGGTAGCGACGTCGCAAGAGACCCAGTACTTC. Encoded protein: CASSFPLVATSQETQYF.

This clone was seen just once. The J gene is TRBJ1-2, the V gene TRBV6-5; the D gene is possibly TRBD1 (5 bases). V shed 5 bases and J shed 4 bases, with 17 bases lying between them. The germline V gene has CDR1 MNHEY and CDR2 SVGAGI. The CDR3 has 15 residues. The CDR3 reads CASSPTGPLIYGYTF. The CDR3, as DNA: TGTGCCAGCAGTCCCACGGGACCGCTTATCTATGGCTACACCTTC.

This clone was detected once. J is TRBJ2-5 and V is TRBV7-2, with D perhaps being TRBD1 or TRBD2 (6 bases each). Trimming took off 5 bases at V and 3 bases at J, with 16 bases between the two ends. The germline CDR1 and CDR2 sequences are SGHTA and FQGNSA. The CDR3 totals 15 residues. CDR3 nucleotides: TGTGCCAGCAGCCCAAAGACAGGCGGGAAAGAGACCCAGTACTTC. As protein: CASSPKTGGKETQYF.

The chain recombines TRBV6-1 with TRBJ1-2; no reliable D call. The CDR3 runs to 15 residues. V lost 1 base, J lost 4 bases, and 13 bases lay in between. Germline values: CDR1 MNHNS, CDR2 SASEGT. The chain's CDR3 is CASSEEGRSGYGYTF. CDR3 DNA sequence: TGTGCCAGCAGTGAAGAAGGGAGGTCGGGCTATGGCTACACCTTC.

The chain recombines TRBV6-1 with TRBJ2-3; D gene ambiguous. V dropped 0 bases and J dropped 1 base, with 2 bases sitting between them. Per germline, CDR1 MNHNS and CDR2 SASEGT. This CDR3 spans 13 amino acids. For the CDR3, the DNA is TGTGCCAGCAGTGAAGCGCGCACAGATACGCAGTATTTT. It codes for CASSEARTDTQYF.

The CDR3 loop is CASSSDRDWDEQYF. CDR3 DNA sequence: TGTGCCAGTAGCTCGGACAGGGATTGGGACGAGCAGTACTTC. The V and J genes are TRBV19 and TRBJ2-7; 8 bases agree with TRBD1. Germline assignment: CDR1 LNHDA and CDR2 SQIVND (reference sequence). The CDR3 is 14 residues long. J lost 5 bases, V lost 6 bases, and 9 bases had no gene match.

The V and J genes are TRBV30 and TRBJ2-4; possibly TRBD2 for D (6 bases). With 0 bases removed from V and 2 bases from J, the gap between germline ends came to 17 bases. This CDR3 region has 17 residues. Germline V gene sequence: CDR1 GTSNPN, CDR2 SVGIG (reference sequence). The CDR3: CAWSVTLAGSPKNIQYF. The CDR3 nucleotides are TGTGCCTGGAGTGTAACCCTTGCGGGGAGCCCCAAAAACATTCAGTACTTC.

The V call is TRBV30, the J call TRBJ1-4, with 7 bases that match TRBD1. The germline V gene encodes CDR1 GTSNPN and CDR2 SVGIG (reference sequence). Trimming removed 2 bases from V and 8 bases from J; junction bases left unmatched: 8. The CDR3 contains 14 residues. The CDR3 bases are TGTGCCTGGAGTCTGCGGGGACAGTACGAAAAACTGTTTTTT. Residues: CAWSLRGQYEKLFF.

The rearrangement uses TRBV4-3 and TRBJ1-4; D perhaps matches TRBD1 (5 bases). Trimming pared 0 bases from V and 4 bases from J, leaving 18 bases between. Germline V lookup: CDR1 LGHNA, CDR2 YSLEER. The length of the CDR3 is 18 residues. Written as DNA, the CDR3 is TGCGCCAGCAGCCAAGATCCGGGAGGGGCCGTGCTTAATGAAAAACTGTTTTTT. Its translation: CASSQDPGGAVLNEKLFF.

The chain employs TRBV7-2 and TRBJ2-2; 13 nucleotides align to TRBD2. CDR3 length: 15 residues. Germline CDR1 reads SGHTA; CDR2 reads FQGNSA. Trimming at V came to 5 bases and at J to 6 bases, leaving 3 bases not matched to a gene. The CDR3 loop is CASSGTSGGAGELFF. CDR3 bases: TGTGCCAGCAGCGGAACTAGCGGGGGGGCCGGGGAGCTGTTTTTT. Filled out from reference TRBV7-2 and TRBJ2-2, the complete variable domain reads GAGVSQSPSNKVTEKGKDVELRCDPISGHTALYWYRQSLGQGLEFLIYFQGNSAPDKSGLPSDRFSAERTGGSVSTLTIQRTQQEDSAVYLCASSGTSGGAGELFFGEGSRLTVL.

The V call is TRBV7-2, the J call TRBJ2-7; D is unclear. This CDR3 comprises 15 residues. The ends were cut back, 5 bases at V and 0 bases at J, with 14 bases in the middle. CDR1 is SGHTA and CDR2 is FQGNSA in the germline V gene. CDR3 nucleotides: TGTGCCAGCAGCGCCCGGGCCCTAGGCTCCTACGAGCAGTACTTC. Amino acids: CASSARALGSYEQYF.